This T cell receptor (beta chain) was identified in a study of T cell responses to AZD1222 COVID-19 vaccine. For the study at large: It was second doses at about 4 or about 12 weeks that were pooled.

Germline CDR1 reads MNHEY; CDR2 reads SMNVEV (reference sequence). Unmatched junction bases numbered 6, after V lost 5 bases and J lost 15 bases. The CDR3 is 11 residues long. The method was immunoSEQ multiplex PCR; TCRdb's version includes in-frame clones alone and lacks a portion of them. The table records 100,000 to 150,000 clones, roughly 90% of them present only once. Broader study findings: Researchers report vaccine-associated CD4 TCRs spanning spike, with dominance at 160-218 and 743-854. Increases in Spike-specific TCR breadth and depth were seen after two AZD1222 doses.

Regarding this clone: The antigen is not known.

Specimen: peripheral blood, collected on day 0 of AZD1222 vaccination. The clonotype originates from an adult in good health. J is TRBJ2-4 and V is TRBV27, with 8 bases lining up with TRBD1. The chain's CDR3 is CASSKDRAMYF. CDR3 bases: TGTGCCAGCAGTAAGGACAGGGCAATGTACTTC.